These 13 T cell receptor beta chains came from one sample sequenced in a study of blood T cell repertoires in COVID-19. Assay: immunoSEQ multiplex PCR; the TCRdb copy retains only in-frame clones and omits some. The data contain 90,000 to 120,000 clones, around 92% of them singletons. What was sequenced was peripheral blood. Source of these receptors: a man aged 35-49 years with active or convalescent COVID-19.

The rearrangement uses TRBV3-1 (or the pseudogene TRBV3-2) and TRBJ1-4, with D possibly being TRBD1 (6 bases). Germline lookup yields CDR1 LGHDT and CDR2 YNNKEL (reference sequence). The V and J ends lost 8 bases and 5 bases respectively, with 18 bases between them. The CDR3 spans 15 residues. The CDR3 DNA sequence: TGTGCCAGCGCACCCTCCGGGACAAGAAATGAAAAACTGTTTTTT. It translates to CASAPSGTRNEKLFF.

In DNA form, the CDR3 reads TGTGCCAGCAGCCGGACTAGGGCTGAGCAGTTCTTC. This encodes CASSRTRAEQFF. This chain joins TRBV7-2 and TRBJ2-1, with 7 bases aligning to TRBD2. The CDR3 sequence is 12 residues long. The germline CDR1 and CDR2 sequences are SGHTA and FQGNSA. The trim removed 5 bases at V and 9 bases at J, leaving 4 bases unmatched.

The chain carries TRBV19 and TRBJ2-1, with D hard to call. The V gene lost 7 bases and the J gene lost 4 bases, with 14 bases spanning the gap. The CDR3 covers 14 residues. Germline V gives CDR1 LNHDA, CDR2 SQIVND (reference sequence). In DNA, the CDR3 is TGTGCCAGTACCAATACCGGGTTATACAATGAGCAGTTCTTC. Its protein product is CASTNTGLYNEQFF.

CDR3 bases: TGCAGTGCCCTCTCCTTTGAAAAACTGTTTTTT. Translating gives CSALSFEKLFF. The chain combines TRBV20-1 with TRBJ1-4, with D unclear. Germline V lookup: CDR1 DFQATT, CDR2 SNEGSKA (reference sequence). Trimming took 6 bases from V and 7 from J, leaving 9 bases between them. This CDR3 is built from 11 residues.

This clone was observed once. The V call is TRBV7-3, the J call TRBJ2-5; tentative D call: TRBD2 (5 bases). The V gene's germline CDR1 is SGHTA and CDR2 FQGTGA. The length of the CDR3 is 14 residues. V dropped 6 bases and J dropped 5 bases, with 16 bases sitting between them. The CDR3 nucleotides read TGTGCCAGCAGTGGAGGCGCGGGCGGGGAGACCCAGTACTTC. Amino acid sequence: CASSGGAGGETQYF. Supplemented by reference TRBV7-3 and TRBJ2-5, the full variable domain reads GAGVSQTPSNKVTEKGKYVELRCDPISGHTALYWYRQSLGQGPEFLIYFQGTGAADDSGLPNDRFFAVRPEGSVSTLKIQRTERGDSAVYLCASSGGAGGETQYFGPGTRLLVL.

This clone was detected only once. V usage is TRBV19 and J usage is TRBJ1-2; D gene unclear. CDR3 length: 13 amino acids. Per the germline V gene, CDR1 is LNHDA and CDR2 is SQIVND (reference sequence). V lost 4 bases and J 4 bases, leaving 10 bases between the germline ends. The CDR3 region has the DNA TGTGCCAGTAGTAATCAGCAGGCCTATGGCTACACCTTC. Translated: CASSNQQAYGYTF.

The CDR3 spells CASSLVTGGQAEQYF. The CDR3 DNA sequence: TGTGCCAGCAGCCTAGTAACGGGAGGGCAGGCCGAGCAGTACTTC. V gene TRBV7-9 combines with J gene TRBJ2-7; TRBD2 matches at 8 bases. The CDR3 has 15 residues. Germline V gene sequence: CDR1 SEHNR, CDR2 FQNEAQ (reference sequence). The trim removed 5 bases at V and 6 bases at J, leaving 12 bases unmatched.

The chain joins TRBV7-9 to TRBJ2-3, with D possibly TRBD2 on 5 matching bases. V was pared by 0 bases and J by 2 bases, with 21 bases between. The CDR3 extends over 19 amino acids. Per germline, CDR1 SEHNR and CDR2 FQNEAQ (reference sequence). The CDR3 nucleotides are TGTGCCAGCAGCTTAGCGCCAGCTAGCCAACGAGATTACACAGATACGCAGTATTTT. Translated, it gives CASSLAPASQRDYTDTQYF.

The J gene is TRBJ2-3, the V gene TRBV10-3, with 9 bases matching TRBD1. V shed 2 bases, J shed 2 bases, and the junction held 2 bases outside the gene matches. The CDR3 totals 15 residues. Germline V gene data show CDR1 as ENHRY and CDR2 as SYGVKD. The CDR3 nucleotides are TGTGCCATCAGTGAGACAGGGGGCAACACAGATACGCAGTATTTT. Translating it yields CAISETGGNTDTQYF.

The V gene is TRBV27, the J gene TRBJ1-6, with TRBD1 matching 11 bases. Trimming at V came to 8 bases and at J to 10 bases, leaving 4 bases not matched to a gene. This CDR3 is 13 amino acids long. Germline lookup yields CDR1 MNHEY and CDR2 SMNVEV (reference sequence). The DNA of the CDR3 is TGTGCCAGCCAGGGACAGGGGGGATCACCCCTCCACTTT. The encoded protein is CASQGQGGSPLHF.

The V and J genes are TRBV28 and TRBJ1-6; D is undetermined. Trimming took off 6 bases at V and 8 bases at J, with 5 bases between the two ends. Germline loops: CDR1 MDHEN, CDR2 SYDVKM. This CDR3 contains 11 residues. This CDR3 is CASRDYSPLHF. In DNA, the CDR3 is TGTGCCAGCAGGGACTATTCACCCCTCCACTTT.

This chain connects TRBV18 to TRBJ2-7; D possibly corresponds to TRBD2 (5 bases). CDR1 is KGHSH and CDR2 is LQKENI in the germline V gene. This CDR3 contains 13 residues. The ends were cut back, 0 bases at V and 9 bases at J, with 12 bases in the middle. This CDR3 is CASSPPSRTGQYF. The CDR3 nucleotides are TGTGCCAGCTCACCACCTTCGCGGACTGGGCAGTACTTC.

The chain combines TRBV9 with TRBJ2-1; D call uncertain. The CDR3 loop spans 14 amino acids. Germline CDR1 is SGDLS and CDR2 is YYNGEE. Trimming left V 4 bases short and J 0 bases short, with 8 bases between. This CDR3 reads CASSPLISYNEQFF. In DNA form, the CDR3 reads TGTGCCAGCAGCCCACTAATCTCCTACAATGAGCAGTTCTTC.